A selection of T cell receptor beta chains follows, all from one sample in a study of regulatory T cells in long-lasting Graves disease. TCRdb reprocessed the multiplex PCR reads via MiXCR and lists one record per CDR3 protein. Altogether roughly 470,000 distinct CDR3 sequences are present, 20% to 25% being singletons, with the ten largest covering less than 9%. Sequenced here: peripheral blood mononuclear cells (PBMCs), sampled when the disease was refractory, from a patient treated with antithyroid drugs. The receptors stem from a female donor with Graves disease. CDR3s include the opening cysteine and the closing phenylalanine or tryptophan. Fields, in order: CDR3 protein, V gene, clone size. A row's size may be missing; if present it is once, few, many or a size class.

CASSQFAPSRLTNEKLFF,TRBV11-2,few
CSVRVAGGMREQYF,TRBV29-1,.
CASSPGLAAIRGTGELFF,TRBV5-1,.
CASTSTGPVSNYGYTF,TRBV19,many
CASSLARGWSSYGYTF,TRBV7-2,few
CASSPLQGRDSYGYTF,TRBV7-9,.
CASSEVGYSYEQYF,TRBV2,many
CASSYGGLADEQYF,TRBV6-5,few
CAWSVKYYEQYF,TRBV30,many
CASSLVGAAEAFF,TRBV7-2,many
CASSQGAGANTEAFF,TRBV3-1,many
CASRRENTEAFF,TRBV6-1,many
CASTSRPRRSNQPQHF,TRBV7-8,few
CASAVPGSRGYEQYF,TRBV7-8,.
CASSYSGARTNTEAFF,TRBV6-2/TRBV6-3,.
CAISEETGGTDTQYF,TRBV10-3,.